These T cell receptor beta chains were read from a single sample in a study of blood T cell repertoires in COVID-19. TCRdb's table, derived via immunoSEQ multiplex PCR, lists solely in-frame clones and lacks some. This sample has around 130,000 clones; around 80% occur once, and the top ten carry more than 10%. Sequencing input: peripheral blood. The origin of the receptors is an older woman with acute or convalescent COVID-19. CDR3s include the opening cysteine and the closing phenylalanine or tryptophan. The D gene is left open where the match is weak. A row's size may be missing; if present it is once, few, many or a size class.

J | size | D | V | DNA | CDR3
TRBJ2-7 | once | . | TRBV7-9 | TGTGCCAGCAGCGGGAGTCCCGCCATTTACGAGCAGTACTTC | CASSGSPAIYEQYF
TRBJ1-4 | . | TRBD1 | TRBV27 | TGTGCCAGCAGTTTCGGACAGGCCAATGAAAAACTGTTTTTT | CASSFGQANEKLFF
TRBJ1-6 | few | . | TRBV5-1 | TGCGCCAGCAGCTTGAGGCAGGGGAGCGATTCACCCCTCCACTTT | CASSLRQGSDSPLHF
TRBJ2-7 | once | . | TRBV28 | TGTGCCAGCAGTCGCCCGGGAAGGAACTACGAGCAGTACTTC | CASSRPGRNYEQYF
TRBJ1-2 | . | . | TRBV6-5 | TGTGCCAGCAGTCCAAATGACAGGCCGAAAGGCTACACCTTC | CASSPNDRPKGYTF
TRBJ2-1 | . | . | TRBV12-3/TRBV12-4 | TGTGCCAGCAGGGGGGACATACTAGAGCAGTTCTTC | CASRGDILEQFF
TRBJ2-1 | . | . | TRBV19 | TGTGCCAGTAGCATGGCTTACAATGAGCAGTTCTTC | CASSMAYNEQFF
TRBJ1-4 | . | TRBD1 | TRBV19 | TGTGCCAGTTTTCCGGGACAGTGGCCCCGACGAGATGAAAAACTGTTTTTT | CASFPGQWPRRDEKLFF
TRBJ2-1 | few | . | TRBV3-1/TRBV3-2 | TGTGCCAGCAGCCAAGTTGTAGGGGACAATGAGCAGTTCTTC | CASSQVVGDNEQFF
TRBJ2-1 | . | . | TRBV5-4 | TGTGCCAGCAGCGGCGGTTCTGAGCGTTACAATGAGCAGTTCTTC | CASSGGSERYNEQFF
TRBJ1-5 | . | . | TRBV7-6 | TGTGCCAGCAGCTTAACAGACGGTAGCAATCAGCCCCAGCATTTT | CASSLTDGSNQPQHF
TRBJ1-3 | . | . | TRBV2 | TGTGCCAGCAGTGAGCAGATCTCTGGAAACACCATATATTTT | CASSEQISGNTIYF
TRBJ1-2 | . | . | TRBV30 | TGTGCCTGGAGTGTGGTCTTGGGGGGTTATGGCTACACCTTC | CAWSVVLGGYGYTF
TRBJ2-4 | . | . | TRBV12-3/TRBV12-4 | TGTGCCAGCAGTTTATCCCGTAACATTCAGTACTTC | CASSLSRNIQYF